Each of the 11 T cell receptor beta chains below was sequenced from the same sample in a study of blood T cell repertoires in COVID-19 (dated by TCRdb to between 2020 and 2021). The library was generated by the immunoSEQ multiplex PCR assay. As stored in TCRdb, this immuneACCESS dataset retains in-frame rearrangements with V and J assigned. A fraction of the clones does not appear; measured against another copy, unresolved V genes explain less than half of the discrepancy, and the remainder lacks a known reason. Within this sample are a few hundred thousand clones, with more than 75% of them counted one time only. Of the sample, around 3.1% falls within the top ten clones. Sequencing was performed on peripheral blood. These receptor sequences come from a man aged 55 to 69 with acute or convalescent COVID-19.

The V and J genes are TRBV5-1 and TRBJ1-5, with 12 bases matching TRBD1. Germline CDR1 is SGHRS and CDR2 is YFSETQ. The CDR3 sequence is 15 residues long. After removal of 4 bases from V and 6 bases from J, the junction contained 5 bases not matched to a gene. The CDR3: CASSAGTGGGQPQHF. Here the CDR3 DNA reads TGCGCCAGCAGCGCCGGGACAGGGGGCGGTCAGCCCCAGCATTTT.

This clone was seen a handful of times. The rearrangement uses TRBV18 and TRBJ1-1; the match to TRBD1 covers 7 bases. Germline values: CDR1 KGHSH, CDR2 LQKENI. The CDR3 runs to 16 residues. After removal of 6 bases from V and 1 base from J, the junction contained 11 bases not matched to a gene. CDR3 bases: TGTGCCAGCTCCCTAGAGGGGGCTGGGGGGAACACTGAAGCTTTCTTT. Encoded protein: CASSLEGAGGNTEAFF.

The rearrangement joins TRBV9 to TRBJ1-4; D uncertain. V shed 3 bases and J shed 0 bases, with 12 bases lying between them. The CDR3 runs to 16 residues. Germline V gene lookup returns CDR1 SGDLS and CDR2 YYNGEE. The CDR3 DNA sequence: TGTGCCAGCAGCGGTCCCCGGGGAGCAACTAATGAAAAACTGTTTTTT. Amino acids: CASSGPRGATNEKLFF.

The chain links TRBV5-1 to TRBJ1-1; no firm D call. Germline-derived CDR1 and CDR2 are SGHRS and YFSETQ. V was pared by 0 bases and J by 1 base, with 10 bases between. CDR3 length equals 15 residues. The CDR3 protein is CASSLVAGRNTEAFF. The CDR3 region has the DNA TGCGCCAGCAGCTTGGTGGCGGGGAGGAACACTGAAGCTTTCTTT.

V gene TRBV4-2 combines with J gene TRBJ2-1; 12 bases line up with TRBD2. Germline V lookup: CDR1 LGHNA, CDR2 YNFKEQ. The length of the CDR3 is 16 residues. Trimming at V came to 2 bases and at J to 5 bases, leaving 4 bases not matched to a gene. CDR3 in DNA: TGTGCCAGCAGCCAACTAGCGGGGGGGAATAACAATGAGCAGTTCTTC. This codes for CASSQLAGGNNNEQFF.

The chain carries TRBV7-2 and TRBJ2-6; D unresolved. CDR1 SGHTA and CDR2 FQGNSA come from the germline V gene. The germline V and J ends were trimmed by 0 bases and 2 bases, with 8 bases remaining between them. The CDR3 consists of 16 residues. CDR3 nucleotide sequence: TGTGCCAGCAGCTTAGCGGTCCGGGCTGGGGCCAACGTCCTGACTTTC. Its protein product is CASSLAVRAGANVLTF.

This clone showed up just a few times. V and J are TRBV6-5 and TRBJ2-3; 9 bases are a match to TRBD1. This CDR3 contains 14 residues. Germline CDR1 and CDR2: MNHEY and SVGAGI. The V and J ends lost 2 bases and 5 bases, in that order; junction bases with no gene match: 2. The CDR3 spells CASSYRQGVDTQYF. The CDR3 DNA sequence: TGTGCCAGCAGTTACCGACAGGGGGTAGATACGCAGTATTTT.

This rearrangement joins TRBV6-2 or TRBV6-3 to TRBJ1-5; tentative D call: TRBD1 (6 bases). The CDR3 runs to 20 residues. The V gene's germline CDR1 is MNHEY and CDR2 SVGEGT. Trimming removed 5 bases from V and 0 bases from J, with 26 bases in between. CDR3 DNA sequence: TGTGCCAGCAGTCCCATCGCCCGCCGGACAGACCTTGTTAGCAATCAGCCCCAGCATTTT. Translated, it gives CASSPIARRTDLVSNQPQHF.

The chain combines TRBV12-3 or TRBV12-4 with TRBJ2-1, with a tentative D call TRBD1 (5 bases). V dropped 3 bases and J dropped 10 bases, with 7 bases sitting between them. This CDR3 has 11 amino acids. The CDR3 DNA reads as TGTGCCAGCAGTTTTCAGGGAGAGCAGTTCTTC. This encodes CASSFQGEQFF.

The chain recombines TRBV9 with TRBJ2-1; the D gene is possibly TRBD2 (7 bases). Trimming left V 2 bases short and J 12 bases short, with 30 bases between. Germline V lookup: CDR1 SGDLS, CDR2 YYNGEE. This CDR3 is built from 18 residues. The CDR3 reads CASSVTGRLASEHWGQFF. The CDR3 DNA is TGTGCCAGCAGCGTCACAGGGAGACTAGCATCCGAGCATTGGGGGCAGTTCTTC.

The chain joins TRBV3-1 (or the pseudogene TRBV3-2) to TRBJ2-3; 11 positions match TRBD2. The CDR3 runs 15 residues. Germline CDR1 and CDR2: LGHDT and YNNKEL (reference sequence). V was clipped by 5 bases and J by 4 bases; unmatched bases: 5. The CDR3 coding sequence is TGTGCCAGCAGCAGGATAGCGGGGGGGGCAGATACGCAGTATTTT. It translates to CASSRIAGGADTQYF.